Detailed here is one T cell receptor (beta chain). This sample was taken from a study of blood T cell repertoires in COVID-19. Whole-study context: The United States, Italy and Spain provided the acute and convalescent COVID-19 samples. PBMCs, B-cell-depleted T cells, or T cells were the source of the cDNA or gDNA that made up the material.

The germline CDR1 and CDR2 sequences are SEHNR and FQNEAQ (reference sequence). The CDR3 is 15 amino acids. The ends were cut back, 1 base at V and 0 bases at J, with 7 bases in the middle. Assay used: immunoSEQ multiplex PCR; TCRdb lists only in-frame clones, some missing. The table shows 120,000 or so clones, with 65% to 85% occurring only once. V gene TRBV7-9 combines with J gene TRBJ2-1; tentative D call: TRBD1 (5 bases). Source material: peripheral blood. The sequence derives from a man of 80 years or more with active or convalescent COVID-19. The CDR3 loop is CASSLGGNSYNEQFF. In nucleotides, the CDR3 is TGTGCCAGCAGCTTAGGGGGCAACTCCTACAATGAGCAGTTCTTC.